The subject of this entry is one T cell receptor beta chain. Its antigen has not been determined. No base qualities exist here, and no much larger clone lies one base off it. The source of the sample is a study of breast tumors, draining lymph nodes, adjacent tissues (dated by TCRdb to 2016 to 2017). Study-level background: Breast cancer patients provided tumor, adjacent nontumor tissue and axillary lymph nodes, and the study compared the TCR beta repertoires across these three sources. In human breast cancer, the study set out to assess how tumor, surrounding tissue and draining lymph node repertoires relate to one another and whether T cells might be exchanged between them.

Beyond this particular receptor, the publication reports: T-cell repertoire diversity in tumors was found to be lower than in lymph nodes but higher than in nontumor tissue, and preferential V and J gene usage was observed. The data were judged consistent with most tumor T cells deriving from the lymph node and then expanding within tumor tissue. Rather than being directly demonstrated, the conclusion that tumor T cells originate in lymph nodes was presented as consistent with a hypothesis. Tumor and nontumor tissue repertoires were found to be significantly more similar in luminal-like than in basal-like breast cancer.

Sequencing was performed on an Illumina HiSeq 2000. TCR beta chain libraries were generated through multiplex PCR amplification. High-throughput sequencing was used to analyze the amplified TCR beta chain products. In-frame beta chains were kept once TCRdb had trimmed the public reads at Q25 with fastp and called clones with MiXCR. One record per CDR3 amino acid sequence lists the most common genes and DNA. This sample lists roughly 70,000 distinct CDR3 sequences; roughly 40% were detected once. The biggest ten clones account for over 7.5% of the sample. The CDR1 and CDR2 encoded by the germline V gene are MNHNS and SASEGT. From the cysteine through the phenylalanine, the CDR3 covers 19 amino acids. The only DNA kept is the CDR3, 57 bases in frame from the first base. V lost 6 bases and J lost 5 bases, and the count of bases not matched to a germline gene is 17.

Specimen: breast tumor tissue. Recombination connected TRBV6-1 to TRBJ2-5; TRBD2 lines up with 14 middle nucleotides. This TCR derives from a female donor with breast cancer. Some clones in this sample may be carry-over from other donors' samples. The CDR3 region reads CASRHGLAGGGQGGETQYF. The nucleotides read TGTGCCAGCAGACACGGACTAGCGGGGGGCGGACAGGGCGGGGAGACCCAGTACTTC.